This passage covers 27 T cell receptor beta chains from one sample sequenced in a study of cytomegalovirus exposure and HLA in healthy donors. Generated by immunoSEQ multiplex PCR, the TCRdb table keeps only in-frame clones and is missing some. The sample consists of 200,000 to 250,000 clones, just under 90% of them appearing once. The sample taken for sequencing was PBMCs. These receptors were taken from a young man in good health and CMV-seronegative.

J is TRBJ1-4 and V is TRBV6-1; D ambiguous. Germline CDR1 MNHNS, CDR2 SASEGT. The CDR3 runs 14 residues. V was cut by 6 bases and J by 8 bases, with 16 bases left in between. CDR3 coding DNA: TGTGCCAGCAGGGTAGGCGGGGTACAGGAAAAACTGTTTTTT. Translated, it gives CASRVGGVQEKLFF.

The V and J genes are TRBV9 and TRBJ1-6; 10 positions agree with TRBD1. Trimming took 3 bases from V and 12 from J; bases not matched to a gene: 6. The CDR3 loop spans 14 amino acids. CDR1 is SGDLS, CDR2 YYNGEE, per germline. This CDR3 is CASSESGTGEPLHF. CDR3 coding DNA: TGTGCCAGCAGCGAATCCGGGACAGGGGAACCCCTCCACTTT. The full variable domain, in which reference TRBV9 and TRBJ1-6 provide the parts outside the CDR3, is DSGVTQTPKHLITATGQRVTLRCSPRSGDLSVYWYQQSLDQGLQFLIQYYNGEERAKGNILERFSAQQFPDLHSELNLSSLELGDSALYFCASSESGTGEPLHFGNGTRLTVT.

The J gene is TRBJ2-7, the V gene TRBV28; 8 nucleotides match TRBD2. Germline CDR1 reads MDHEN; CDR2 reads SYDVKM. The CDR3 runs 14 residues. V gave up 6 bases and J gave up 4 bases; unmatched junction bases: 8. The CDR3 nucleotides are TGTGCCAGCAGCCTCGGGGGGGGCTGGTACGAGCAGTACTTC. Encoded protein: CASSLGGGWYEQYF. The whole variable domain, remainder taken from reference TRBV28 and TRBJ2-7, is DVKVTQSSRYLVKRTGEKVFLECVQDMDHENMFWYRQDPGLGLRLIYFSYDVKMKEKGDIPEGYSVSREKKERFSLILESASTNQTSMYLCASSLGGGWYEQYFGPGTRLTVT.

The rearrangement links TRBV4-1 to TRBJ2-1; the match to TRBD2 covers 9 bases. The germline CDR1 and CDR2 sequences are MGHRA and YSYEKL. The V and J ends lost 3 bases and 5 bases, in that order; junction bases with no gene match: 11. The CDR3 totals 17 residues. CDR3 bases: TGCGCCAGCAGCCATGCCGCGCTGCGGGGGGGGAACAATGAGCAGTTCTTC. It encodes CASSHAALRGGNNEQFF.

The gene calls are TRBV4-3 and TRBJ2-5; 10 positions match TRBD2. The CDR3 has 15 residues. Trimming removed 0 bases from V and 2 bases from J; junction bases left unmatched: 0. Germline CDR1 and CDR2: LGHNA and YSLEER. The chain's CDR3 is CASSQEGLAQETQYF. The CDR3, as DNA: TGCGCCAGCAGCCAAGAGGGACTAGCGCAAGAGACCCAGTACTTC.

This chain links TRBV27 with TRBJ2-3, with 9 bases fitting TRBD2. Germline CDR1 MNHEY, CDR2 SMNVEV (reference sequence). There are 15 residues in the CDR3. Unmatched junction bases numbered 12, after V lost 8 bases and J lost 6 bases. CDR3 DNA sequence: TGTGCCAGCGGACCCCCGGGACTAGCATCCGATACGCAGTATTTT. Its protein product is CASGPPGLASDTQYF.

CDR3 bases: TGTGCCAGCAGCGACAGGGAAAACACTGAAGCTTTCTTT. Its translation is CASSDRENTEAFF. The chain links TRBV28 to TRBJ1-1; 7 nucleotides agree with TRBD1. J lost 2 bases, V lost 6 bases, and 3 bases had no gene match. Germline V lookup: CDR1 MDHEN, CDR2 SYDVKM. This CDR3 is built from 13 residues.

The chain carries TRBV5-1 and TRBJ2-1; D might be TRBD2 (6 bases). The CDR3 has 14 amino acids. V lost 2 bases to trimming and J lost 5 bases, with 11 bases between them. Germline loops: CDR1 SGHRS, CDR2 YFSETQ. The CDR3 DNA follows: TGCGCCAGCAGCTTTTTAACTAGCAACAATGAGCAGTTCTTC. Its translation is CASSFLTSNNEQFF.

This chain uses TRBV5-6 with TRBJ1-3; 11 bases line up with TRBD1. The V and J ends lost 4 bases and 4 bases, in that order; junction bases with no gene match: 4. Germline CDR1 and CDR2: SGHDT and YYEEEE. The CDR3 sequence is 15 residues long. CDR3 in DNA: TGTGCCAGCAGCCCGGACAGGGGGCGAGGAAACACCATATATTTT. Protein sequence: CASSPDRGRGNTIYF.

CDR3 loop: CASRTGYYGYTF. CDR3 nucleotides: TGTGCCAGCAGGACAGGTTACTATGGCTACACCTTC. The rearrangement uses TRBV6-6 and TRBJ1-2; D may be TRBD1 (6 bases). The germline V gene has CDR1 MNHNY and CDR2 SVGAGI (reference sequence). V was clipped by 6 bases and J by 3 bases, with 8 bases between them. The CDR3 is 12 amino acids.

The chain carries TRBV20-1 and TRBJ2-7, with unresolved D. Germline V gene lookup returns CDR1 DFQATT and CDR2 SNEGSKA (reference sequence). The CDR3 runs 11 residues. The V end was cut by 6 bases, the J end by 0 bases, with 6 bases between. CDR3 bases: TGCAGTGCGAGGAGCTCCTACGAGCAGTACTTC. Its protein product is CSARSSYEQYF.

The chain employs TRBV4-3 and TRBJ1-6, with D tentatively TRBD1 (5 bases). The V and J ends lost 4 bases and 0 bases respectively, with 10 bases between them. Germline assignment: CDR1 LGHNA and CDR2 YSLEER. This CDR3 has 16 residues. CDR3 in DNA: TGCGCCAGCAGCCCGGGGAGGGGCTCCTATAATTCACCCCTCCACTTT. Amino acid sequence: CASSPGRGSYNSPLHF.

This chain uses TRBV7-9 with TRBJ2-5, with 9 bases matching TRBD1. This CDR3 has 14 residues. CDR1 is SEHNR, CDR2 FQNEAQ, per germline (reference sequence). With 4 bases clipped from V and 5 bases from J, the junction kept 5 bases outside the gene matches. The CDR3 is CASSSGQGGETQYF. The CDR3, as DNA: TGTGCCAGCAGCTCGGGACAGGGAGGGGAGACCCAGTACTTC.

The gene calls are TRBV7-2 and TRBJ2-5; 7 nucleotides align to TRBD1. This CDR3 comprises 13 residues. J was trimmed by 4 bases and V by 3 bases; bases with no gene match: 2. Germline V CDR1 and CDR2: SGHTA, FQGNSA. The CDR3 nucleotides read TGTGCCAGCAGCTTGACAGGGTTAGAGACCCAGTACTTC. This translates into CASSLTGLETQYF.

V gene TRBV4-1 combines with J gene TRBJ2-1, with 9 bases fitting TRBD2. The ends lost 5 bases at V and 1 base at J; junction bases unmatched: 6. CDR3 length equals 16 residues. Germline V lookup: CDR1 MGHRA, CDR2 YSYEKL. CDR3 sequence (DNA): TGCGCCAGCAGCGGGGGGACTAGCCCTTCCTACAATGAGCAGTTCTTC. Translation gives CASSGGTSPSYNEQFF.

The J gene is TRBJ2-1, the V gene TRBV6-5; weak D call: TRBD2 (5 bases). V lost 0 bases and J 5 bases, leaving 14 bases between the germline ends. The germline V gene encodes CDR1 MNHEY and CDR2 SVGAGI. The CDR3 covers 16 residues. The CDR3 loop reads CASSYSRLASHNEQFF. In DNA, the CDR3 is TGTGCCAGCAGTTACTCGAGGCTAGCTAGCCACAATGAGCAGTTCTTC.

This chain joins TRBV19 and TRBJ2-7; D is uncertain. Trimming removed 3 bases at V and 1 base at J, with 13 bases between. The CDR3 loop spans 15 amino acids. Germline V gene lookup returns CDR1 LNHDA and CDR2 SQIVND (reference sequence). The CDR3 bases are TGTGCCAGTAGTATGGGCGCGACCCCATCCTACGAGCAGTACTTC. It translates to CASSMGATPSYEQYF.

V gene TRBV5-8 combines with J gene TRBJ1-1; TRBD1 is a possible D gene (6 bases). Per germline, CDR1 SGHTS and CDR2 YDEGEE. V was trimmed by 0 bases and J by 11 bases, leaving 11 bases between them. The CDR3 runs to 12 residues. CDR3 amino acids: CASSLVTGMAFF. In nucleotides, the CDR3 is TGTGCCAGCAGCTTGGTTACAGGGATGGCTTTCTTT.

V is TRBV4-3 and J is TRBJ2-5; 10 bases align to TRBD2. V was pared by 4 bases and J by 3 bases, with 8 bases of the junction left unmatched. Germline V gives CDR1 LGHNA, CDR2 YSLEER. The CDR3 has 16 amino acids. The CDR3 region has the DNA TGCGCCAGCAGCCGACGAGCGGGGGGGATGGAAGAGACCCAGTACTTC. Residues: CASSRRAGGMEETQYF.

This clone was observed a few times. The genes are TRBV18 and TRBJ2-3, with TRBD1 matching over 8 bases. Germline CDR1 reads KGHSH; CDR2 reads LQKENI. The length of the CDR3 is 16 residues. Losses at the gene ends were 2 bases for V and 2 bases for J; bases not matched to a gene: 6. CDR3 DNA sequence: TGTGCCAGCTCACCAAGGGGACAGGCACCCACAGATACGCAGTATTTT. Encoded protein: CASSPRGQAPTDTQYF.

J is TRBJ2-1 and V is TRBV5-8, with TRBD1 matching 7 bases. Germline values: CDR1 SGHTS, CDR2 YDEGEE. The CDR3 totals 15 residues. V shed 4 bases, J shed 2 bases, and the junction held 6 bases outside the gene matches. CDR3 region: CASSIDRVAYNEQFF. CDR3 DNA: TGTGCCAGCAGCATCGACAGGGTAGCCTACAATGAGCAGTTCTTC.

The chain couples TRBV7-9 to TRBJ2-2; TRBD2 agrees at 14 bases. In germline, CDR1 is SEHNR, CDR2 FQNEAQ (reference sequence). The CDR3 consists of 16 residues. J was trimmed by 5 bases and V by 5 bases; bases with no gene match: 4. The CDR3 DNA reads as TGTGCCAGCAGCCCGAGACTAGCGGGGGGGACCGGGGAGCTGTTTTTT. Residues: CASSPRLAGGTGELFF.

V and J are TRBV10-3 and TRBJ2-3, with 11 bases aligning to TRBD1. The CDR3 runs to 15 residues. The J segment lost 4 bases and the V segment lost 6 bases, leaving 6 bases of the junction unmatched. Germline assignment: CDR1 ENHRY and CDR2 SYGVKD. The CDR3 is CAIRTDRGRSDTQYF. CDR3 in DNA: TGTGCCATCAGGACGGACAGGGGGCGATCAGATACGCAGTATTTT.

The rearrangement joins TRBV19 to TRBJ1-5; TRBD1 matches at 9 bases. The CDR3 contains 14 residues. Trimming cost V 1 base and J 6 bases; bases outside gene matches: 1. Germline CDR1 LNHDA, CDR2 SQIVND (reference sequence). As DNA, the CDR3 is TGTGCCAGTAGTATAGGGACAGGGGTTCAGCCCCAGCATTTT. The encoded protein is CASSIGTGVQPQHF. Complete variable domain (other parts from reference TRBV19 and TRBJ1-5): DGGITQSPKYLFRKEGQNVTLSCEQNLNHDAMYWYRQDPGQGLRLIYYSQIVNDFQKGDIAEGYSVSREKKESFPLTVTSAQKNPTAFYLCASSIGTGVQPQHFGDGTRLSIL.

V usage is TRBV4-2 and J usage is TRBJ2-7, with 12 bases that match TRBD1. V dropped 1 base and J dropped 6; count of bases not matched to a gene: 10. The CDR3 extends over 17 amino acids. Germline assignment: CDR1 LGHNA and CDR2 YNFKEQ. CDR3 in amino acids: CASSQVLGGTGGFEQYF. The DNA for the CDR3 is TGTGCCAGCAGCCAAGTACTTGGGGGGACAGGGGGCTTCGAGCAGTACTTC.

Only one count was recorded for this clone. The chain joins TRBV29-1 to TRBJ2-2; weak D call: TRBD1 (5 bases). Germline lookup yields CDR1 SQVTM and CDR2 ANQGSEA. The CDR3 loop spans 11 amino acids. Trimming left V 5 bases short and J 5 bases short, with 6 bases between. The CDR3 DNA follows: TGCAGCGTTCAGGGTACCGGGGAGCTGTTTTTT. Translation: CSVQGTGELFF.

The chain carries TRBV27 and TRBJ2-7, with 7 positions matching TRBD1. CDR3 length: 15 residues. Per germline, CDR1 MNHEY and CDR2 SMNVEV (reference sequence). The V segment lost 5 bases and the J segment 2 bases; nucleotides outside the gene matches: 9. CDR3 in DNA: TGTGCCAGCAGTCCCGAGACAGGGCCCACCTACGAGCAGTACTTC. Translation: CASSPETGPTYEQYF.